This T cell receptor (beta chain) was identified during a study of blood T cells in healthy people across ages. With a J-beta primer mix and a sample-barcoded 5' primer, a second PCR ran about 7 to 12 cycles. TCRdb recomputed calls from the 5' RACE reads with MiXCR, one row per CDR3 protein. Of approximately 800,000 distinct CDR3 sequences in the sample, roughly 53% are singletons; the top ten hold roughly 40%. The study recruited healthy Caucasian donors from Russia who were aged about 6 to 90. Peripheral blood samples of around 9.8 milliliters were drawn from each donor. The authors isolated at least 6.5 million PBMCs per sample. Total RNA, at least 5.5 micrograms per sample, came from PBMCs. Germline lookup yields CDR1 KGHDR and CDR2 SFDVKD. V was clipped by 4 bases and J by 1 base, with 3 bases between them. CDR3 length: 12 amino acids.

The genes are TRBV24-1 and TRBJ1-2, with D hard to call. Specimen: blood. This receptor was obtained from a man at least 80 years old in good health. The CDR3 sequence is CATSEGNYGYTF. DNA of the CDR3: TGTGCCACCAGTGAGGGTAACTATGGCTACACCTTC.